This is a list of T cell receptor beta chains from one sample in a study of CD8 T cells in acute hepatitis C reinfection. Data came from immunoSEQ multiplex PCR; TCRdb stores just in-frame clones and leaves some out. Here the sample spans approximately 40,000 clones, 75% to 90% being singletons. Sequenced sample: naive CD8+ T cells from PBMCs. The source of these receptors is a woman aged 18-30 years who spontaneously cleared hepatitis C infection. Both conserved end residues are trimmed from each CDR3. Fields, in order: J gene, clone size, V gene, CDR3 protein. Some rows mark clone size as missing; the rest say once, few, many or name a class of expanded clone.

TRBJ2-5,.,TRBV9,ASSLRGQPQETQY
TRBJ1-1,.,TRBV9,ASSGGAHTEAF
TRBJ1-1,.,TRBV19,ASSIDLGQLQAF
TRBJ1-3,.,TRBV5-6,ASSFGGGGNTIY
TRBJ1-1,once,TRBV5-4,ASSLEVTGSTEAF
TRBJ2-1,.,TRBV7-9,ASGGSGSNRRNEQF
TRBJ1-1,.,TRBV9,ASTQGVGNTEAF
TRBJ2-5,few,TRBV6-6,AISVGGAETQY
TRBJ1-6,.,TRBV11-2,ASSLGGTGAYNSPLH
TRBJ1-6,.,TRBV15,ATSRDIGPRNPPLH
TRBJ1-2,few,TRBV29-1,SVEDRPGLDGYT
TRBJ1-6,.,TRBV11-2,ASSPQSGQGRNSPLH
TRBJ1-1,few,TRBV27,ASSLGPGADTEAF
TRBJ2-2,.,TRBV7-8,ASRSGTGPTGELF
TRBJ2-1,.,TRBV11-1,ASSSRTQNEQF
TRBJ2-1,.,TRBV27,ASSLGGANNEQF
TRBJ2-7,.,TRBV27,ASSLQGLSEQY
TRBJ2-2,.,TRBV13,ASSPGQLELF
TRBJ1-2,.,TRBV15,ATGTEGYGYT
TRBJ1-3,.,TRBV29-1,SVEGAASQSGNTIY
TRBJ2-3,.,TRBV4-1,ASSQDGAGTSTDTQY
TRBJ1-2,.,TRBV6-5,ASSSTSPYGYT
TRBJ2-1,.,TRBV19,ASCGGRADEQF
TRBJ1-1,few,TRBV2,ASRAGVNTEAF
TRBJ1-4,.,TRBV19,ASSIVDRATTNEKLF
TRBJ2-5,.,TRBV9,ASSVGISGPRWETQY
TRBJ2-7,.,TRBV7-9,ASSLSGVGYEQY
TRBJ2-7,.,TRBV5-6,ASSLAGVAYEQY